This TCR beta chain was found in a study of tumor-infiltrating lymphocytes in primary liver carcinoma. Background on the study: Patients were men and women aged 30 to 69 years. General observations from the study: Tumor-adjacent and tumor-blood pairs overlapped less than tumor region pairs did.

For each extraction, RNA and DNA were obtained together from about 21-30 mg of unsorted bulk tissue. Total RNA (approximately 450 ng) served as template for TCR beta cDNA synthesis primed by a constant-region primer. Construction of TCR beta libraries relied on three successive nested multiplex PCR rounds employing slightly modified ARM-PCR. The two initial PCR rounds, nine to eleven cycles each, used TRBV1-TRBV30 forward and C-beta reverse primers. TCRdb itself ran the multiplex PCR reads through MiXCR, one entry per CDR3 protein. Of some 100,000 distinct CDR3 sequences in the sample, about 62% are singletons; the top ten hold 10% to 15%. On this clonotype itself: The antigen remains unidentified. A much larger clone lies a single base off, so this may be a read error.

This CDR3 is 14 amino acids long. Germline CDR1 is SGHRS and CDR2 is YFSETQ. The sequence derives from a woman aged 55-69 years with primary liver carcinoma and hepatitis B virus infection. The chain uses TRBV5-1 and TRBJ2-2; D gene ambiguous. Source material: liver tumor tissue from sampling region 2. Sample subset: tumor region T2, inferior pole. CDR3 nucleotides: TGCGCCAACAGCCTACTTACGAACACCGGGGAGCTGTTTTTT. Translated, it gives CANSLLTNTGELFF.